These T cell receptor beta chains were read from a single sample in a study of cytomegalovirus exposure and HLA in healthy donors. Profiling relied on immunoSEQ multiplex PCR, and the TCRdb table lists in-frame clones only, not all of them. This sample carries 300,000 to 400,000 clones, 88% of them seen once, and the ten largest clones take around 1%. Specimen: PBMCs. The receptors here all came from a man younger than 40 in good health and CMV-seronegative. Both conserved end residues are part of each CDR3. Each record gives: clone size, D gene, V gene, J gene, CDR3 protein, CDR3 DNA. The D gene is left open where the match is weak. Not every row has a clone size; where given, it reads once, few, many or a size class.

abundance: once
d_gene: NA
v_gene: TRBV29-1
j_gene: TRBJ2-2
CDR3aa: CSVNTKSNTGELFF
CDR3nt: TGCAGCGTGAATACTAAATCGAACACCGGGGAGCTGTTTTTT

abundance: NA
d_gene: TRBD1
v_gene: TRBV6-5
j_gene: TRBJ1-4
CDR3aa: CASNGDRGNEKLFF
CDR3nt: TGTGCCAGCAACGGGGACAGAGGAAATGAAAAACTGTTTTTT

abundance: NA
d_gene: NA
v_gene: TRBV18
j_gene: TRBJ2-7
CDR3aa: CASSPSTPLDEQYF
CDR3nt: TGTGCCAGCTCACCGTCCACCCCACTAGACGAGCAGTACTTC

abundance: NA
d_gene: NA
v_gene: TRBV4-3
j_gene: TRBJ2-5
CDR3aa: CASSPIGGPLPQYF
CDR3nt: TGCGCCAGCAGCCCGATCGGGGGGCCCCTCCCCCAGTACTTC

abundance: NA
d_gene: TRBD1
v_gene: TRBV28
j_gene: TRBJ2-7
CDR3aa: CASSRTGALSYEQYF
CDR3nt: TGTGCCAGCAGCCGAACAGGGGCCCTATCCTACGAGCAGTACTTC

abundance: NA
d_gene: TRBD1
v_gene: TRBV29-1
j_gene: TRBJ2-2
CDR3aa: CSVLLWDRTNTGELFF
CDR3nt: TGCAGCGTCCTATTATGGGACAGGACAAACACCGGGGAGCTGTTTTTT

abundance: NA
d_gene: NA
v_gene: TRBV6-6
j_gene: TRBJ2-3
CDR3aa: CASSPPYGGSDTQYF
CDR3nt: TGTGCCAGCAGTCCCCCGTACGGGGGATCAGATACGCAGTATTTT

abundance: NA
d_gene: NA
v_gene: TRBV2
j_gene: TRBJ1-6
CDR3aa: CASSEGSLSSYNSPLHF
CDR3nt: TGTGCCAGCAGTGAAGGGAGCTTGAGCTCCTATAATTCACCCCTCCACTTT

abundance: NA
d_gene: NA
v_gene: TRBV6-5
j_gene: TRBJ1-6
CDR3aa: CASSYLGHPGSPLHF
CDR3nt: TGTGCCAGCAGTTACTTGGGACACCCGGGTTCACCCCTCCACTTT

abundance: NA
d_gene: NA
v_gene: TRBV10-2
j_gene: TRBJ2-7
CDR3aa: CASSESDSHEQYF
CDR3nt: TGCGCCAGCAGTGAGTCCGACAGCCACGAGCAGTACTTC

abundance: NA
d_gene: NA
v_gene: TRBV9
j_gene: TRBJ2-3
CDR3aa: CASRAETGTDTQYF
CDR3nt: TGTGCCAGCAGAGCCGAGACAGGCACAGATACGCAGTATTTT

abundance: once
d_gene: NA
v_gene: TRBV7-2
j_gene: TRBJ1-5
CDR3aa: CASSSREGSNQPQHF
CDR3nt: TGTGCCAGCAGCAGCCGGGAGGGGAGCAATCAGCCCCAGCATTTT

abundance: NA
d_gene: TRBD1
v_gene: TRBV28
j_gene: TRBJ1-2
CDR3aa: CASSFFQFWDGTGEFGYTF
CDR3nt: TGTGCCAGCAGTTTCTTTCAGTTTTGGGACGGGACAGGGGAATTCGGCTACACCTTC

abundance: NA
d_gene: TRBD1
v_gene: TRBV5-5
j_gene: TRBJ1-5
CDR3aa: CASSPGTGVSNQPQHF
CDR3nt: TGTGCCAGCAGCCCAGGGACAGGGGTGAGCAATCAGCCCCAGCATTTT